This TCR beta chain originates from a study of cytomegalovirus exposure and HLA in healthy donors (dated by TCRdb to about 2017). Context from the whole study: According to a later analysis, one platform produced both the 120 validation repertoires and the 700 or so repertoires of the first cohort. The aim of the study was to test whether cataloging public T cell receptors could identify signatures of past pathogen exposure. In addition to the first cohort of roughly 700 subjects, a separate validation cohort of 120 different subjects was used. High-throughput TCR immunosequencing, statistical association of individual TCRs with disease status, and machine learning were combined to predict cytomegalovirus infection status.

Of note for this clone: This receptor's antigen is unknown. No clone much larger than this one lies a single base away; base qualities are absent.

Receptors were amplified or captured by the immunoSEQ multiplex PCR assay. In the original analysis: To diagnose cytomegalovirus status from the catalog of TCR beta chain sequences, a statistical classification framework was built. Drawn from immuneACCESS, this table holds only the in-frame rearrangements with V and J called that TCRdb kept. Clones are partly lost; checked studies trace under half to an unresolved V gene and leave the rest unexplained. V and J calls and clone size are those listed in that table; D and trimming were worked out from the DNA. The sample table shows tens of thousands of clones, and 94% are seen once. The ten largest clones capture approximately 2.1% of the sample. Results and caveats for the whole study, not just this receptor: Across donors, most TCR sequences were observed very rarely, whereas some public TCRs were present in many individuals. The study listed over 150 TCR beta chains as associated with cytomegalovirus. A later analysis lacked HLA typing for the validation cohort, so it scored co-occurrence in that cohort across all 120 repertoires. In vitro tests confirmed that a few of the cytomegalovirus-associated TCR beta chains recognize cytomegalovirus antigens. A later analysis found that TCRs clustered in the first cohort also tended to co-occur in the 130 or so validation repertoires, with roughly 95% of cluster scores above 0. The authors suggested that the approach could potentially be extended to other disease states and immunological phenotypes. In both the original and validation cohorts, the classifier was reported to diagnose cytomegalovirus status with high specificity and sensitivity.

Measured from the cysteine to the phenylalanine, the CDR3 is 12 residues long. Of all the DNA, just the CDR3 is kept, 36 bases in frame from base 1. V ends up 4 bases short and J 11 bases short, with an unmatched junction base count of 6. According to the germline V gene (reference sequence), CDR1 reads LNHDA and CDR2 reads SQIVND. Donors formed part of the validation cohort, which comprised 120 subjects and was distinct from the first cohort of under 800 subjects. Recombination linked TRBV19 to TRBJ1-1, and 8 junction bases match TRBD1. This clonotype was obtained from a young woman in good health and CMV-seropositive. Sequenced sample: PBMCs. The CDR3 protein is CASSTRQGLAFF. The sequenced DNA is TGTGCCAGTAGTACGAGACAGGGGTTGGCTTTCTTT.